This record covers a single TCR beta chain. Antigen unknown. Using immunoSEQ multiplex PCR, the repertoire was profiled, and TCRdb retains in-frame clones only, with some absent. Of 15,000 to 20,000 clones detected, around nine tenths appear once; the ten largest clones hold 0.94%. These data are taken from a study of T cells in pancreatic ductal adenocarcinoma. Selected pancreatic ductal adenocarcinoma patients had undergone surgery without neoadjuvant therapy. Findings of the study overall: No significant tumor-blood clonality difference; means were about 0.11 and 0.072. Comparisons of tumor and blood clonality may show falsely lower tumor diversity. Blood had more productive templates and around 8.2-fold more unique clonotypes than tumor.

V dropped 6 bases and J dropped 1; count of bases not matched to a gene: 6. The length of the CDR3 is 14 residues. Germline CDR1 reads MGHDK; CDR2 reads SYGVNS. Sample: PBMCs. The clonotype comes from a human donor with pancreatic ductal adenocarcinoma. The chain recombines TRBV25-1 with TRBJ2-7; TRBD1 aligns across 7 bases. The CDR3 sequence is CASSTGEGSYEQYF. The CDR3 bases are TGTGCCAGCAGCACAGGGGAAGGGTCCTACGAGCAGTACTTC.